A selection of T cell receptor beta chains follows, all from one sample in a study of blood T cell repertoires in COVID-19. The assay was immunoSEQ multiplex PCR, and TCRdb's table has in-frame clones only and misses some. This table has around 100,000 clones, 90% appearing once. Source material: peripheral blood. The receptor set was obtained from a man aged 45-65 years with acute or convalescent COVID-19. The conserved cysteine and the conserved F or W are not part of the CDR3 here. A row's size may be missing; if present it is once, few, many or a size class.

j_call v_call clone_size cdr3_aa
TRBJ1-2 TRBV29-1 few SVSTGGVGGYT
TRBJ2-3 TRBV16 NA ASSQSRDLRNRTDTQY
TRBJ2-1 TRBV6-4 few ASSDRGLGNEQF
TRBJ2-2 TRBV6-5 NA ASSYSRSGRAGELF
TRBJ1-2 TRBV7-6 NA ASSFGTDYGYT
TRBJ2-1 TRBV24-1 NA ATSDSPQVNEQF
TRBJ1-4 TRBV11-3 NA ASSTAGATNEKLF
TRBJ2-7 TRBV5-1 NA ASSLEFGVEQY
TRBJ1-1 TRBV7-2 NA ASSLRSIQGLDL
TRBJ1-5 TRBV28 NA ASSLMAGNSNQPQH
TRBJ1-4 TRBV4-2 NA ASSQELGMGNEKLF
TRBJ1-4 TRBV10-3 NA AARGTNEKLF
TRBJ1-6 TRBV29-1 NA SVGAGASSPLH
TRBJ2-7 TRBV6-5 few ASSPSGIPYEQY